The clone carrying this T cell receptor beta chain was detected a few times. The antigen remains undetermined. The protocol was immunoSEQ multiplex PCR, while the TCRdb copy is restricted to in-frame clones and leaves out a portion. The sample has some 100,000 clones, 88% seen once. The donors were part of the 120-subject validation cohort, which stood apart from the roughly 670-subject first cohort. The CDR3 runs 13 residues. Germline V gene sequence: CDR1 GTSNPN, CDR2 SVGIG (reference sequence). V shed 0 bases and J 8 bases; nucleotides not matched to a gene: 5. These data come from a study of cytomegalovirus exposure and HLA in healthy donors. Study results and limitations: Cytomegalovirus association was listed for around 180 TCR beta chains. It was found in a later analysis that first-cohort TCR clusters tended to co-occur in the 120 validation repertoires. A few CMV-associated chains proved CMV antigen-specific in vitro.

The clonotype originates from a woman between 18 and 30 years old in good health and CMV-seronegative. The chain employs TRBV30 and TRBJ1-1; 8 nucleotides match TRBD1. Sequenced material: PBMCs. The CDR3 sequence is CAWSVSRTGEAFF. The CDR3 DNA reads as TGTGCCTGGAGTGTATCCCGGACAGGGGAAGCTTTCTTT. The full variable domain, in which reference TRBV30 and TRBJ1-1 provide the parts outside the CDR3, is SQTIHQWPATLVQPVGSPLSLECTVEGTSNPNLYWYRQAAGRGLQLLFYSVGIGQISSEVPQNLSASRPQDRQFILSSKKLLLSDSGFYLCAWSVSRTGEAFFGQGTRLTVV.